A selection of T cell receptor beta chains follows, all from one sample in a study of radiation and T cells in renal cell carcinoma. Some clones are missing from TCRdb's copy, which holds only in-frame ones; the method was immunoSEQ multiplex PCR. Among around 76,000 clones, around 76% were seen once, and the ten largest hold less than 7%. The specimen was blood, collected from a patient whose treatment included radiotherapy and nephrectomy. These receptor sequences come from a man aged 55 to 70 with renal cell carcinoma. Each CDR3 is given with its conserved first and last residue. D genes are given only for firm matches. Clone size is stated in some rows and not others, as once, few, many or a class when expanded.

J gene: TRBJ1-2
CDR3 length: 15
clone size: -
D gene: TRBD1
V gene: TRBV19
CDR3 protein: CASSIVPDRDSGYTF
CDR3 DNA: TGTGCCAGTAGTATAGTCCCGGACAGGGACAGCGGCTACACCTTC

J gene: TRBJ2-5
CDR3 length: 13
clone size: -
D gene: -
V gene: TRBV27
CDR3 protein: CASRRPLQETQYF
CDR3 DNA: TGTGCCAGCAGAAGACCCCTCCAAGAGACCCAGTACTTC

J gene: TRBJ1-1
CDR3 length: 13
clone size: -
D gene: TRBD1
V gene: TRBV19
CDR3 protein: CASSRTGATEAFF
CDR3 DNA: TGTGCCAGTAGTCGGACAGGGGCCACTGAAGCTTTCTTT

J gene: TRBJ2-1
CDR3 length: 17
clone size: -
D gene: TRBD1
V gene: TRBV5-1
CDR3 protein: CASSLAGGTGTYNEQFF
CDR3 DNA: TGCGCCAGCAGCTTGGCCGGCGGGACAGGGACCTACAATGAGCAGTTCTTC

J gene: TRBJ1-2
CDR3 length: 13
clone size: -
D gene: -
V gene: TRBV6-5
CDR3 protein: CASRRQARDGYTF
CDR3 DNA: TGTGCCAGCAGGCGACAGGCAAGAGATGGCTACACCTTC

J gene: TRBJ2-7
CDR3 length: 14
clone size: -
D gene: -
V gene: TRBV11-2
CDR3 protein: CASSPNLKSYEQYF
CDR3 DNA: TGTGCCAGCAGCCCAAACCTTAAGTCTTACGAGCAGTACTTC

J gene: TRBJ2-1
CDR3 length: 15
clone size: -
D gene: TRBD1
V gene: TRBV19
CDR3 protein: CASSIKTGGSNEQFF
CDR3 DNA: TGTGCCAGTAGTATAAAGACAGGGGGCTCCAATGAGCAGTTCTTC

J gene: TRBJ1-2
CDR3 length: 14
clone size: -
D gene: TRBD1
V gene: TRBV11-2
CDR3 protein: CASSLERTGYGYTF
CDR3 DNA: TGTGCCAGCAGCTTAGAGAGGACAGGCTATGGCTACACCTTC

J gene: TRBJ2-1
CDR3 length: 17
clone size: -
D gene: TRBD2
V gene: TRBV29-1
CDR3 protein: CSVMGTSGSRAPYEQFF
CDR3 DNA: TGCAGCGTCATGGGGACTAGCGGGAGCAGGGCCCCCTATGAGCAGTTCTTC

J gene: TRBJ1-1
CDR3 length: 16
clone size: -
D gene: TRBD1
V gene: TRBV5-1
CDR3 protein: CASSLAVTGDPDGAFF
CDR3 DNA: TGCGCCAGCAGCCTAGCGGTGACAGGGGACCCCGATGGAGCTTTCTTT

J gene: TRBJ2-2
CDR3 length: 16
clone size: -
D gene: -
V gene: TRBV5-1
CDR3 protein: CASSTLGGESHGELFF
CDR3 DNA: TGCGCCAGCAGCACCTTAGGGGGGGAATCGCACGGGGAGCTGTTTTTT

J gene: TRBJ1-4
CDR3 length: 14
clone size: few
D gene: -
V gene: TRBV6-1
CDR3 protein: CASIPGLNNEKLFF
CDR3 DNA: TGTGCCAGCATCCCGGGACTCAACAATGAAAAACTGTTTTTT

J gene: TRBJ1-4
CDR3 length: 12
clone size: -
D gene: -
V gene: TRBV5-1
CDR3 protein: CASGQRDEKLFF
CDR3 DNA: TGCGCCAGCGGACAGAGAGATGAAAAACTGTTTTTT

J gene: TRBJ2-7
CDR3 length: 13
clone size: once
D gene: -
V gene: TRBV27
CDR3 protein: CASKGHGSYEQYF
CDR3 DNA: TGTGCCAGCAAGGGACACGGCTCCTACGAGCAGTACTTC

J gene: TRBJ1-1
CDR3 length: 15
clone size: -
D gene: TRBD1
V gene: TRBV5-4
CDR3 protein: CASSWGGTGRTEAFF
CDR3 DNA: TGTGCCAGCAGCTGGGGGGGGACAGGGCGCACTGAAGCTTTCTTT

J gene: TRBJ1-2
CDR3 length: 14
clone size: -
D gene: -
V gene: TRBV5-4
CDR3 protein: CASSLVGGSYGYTF
CDR3 DNA: TGTGCCAGCAGCTTGGTGGGGGGAAGCTATGGCTACACCTTC

J gene: TRBJ2-7
CDR3 length: 14
clone size: -
D gene: TRBD1
V gene: TRBV28
CDR3 protein: CASSPGTGINEQYF
CDR3 DNA: TGTGCCAGCAGCCCCGGGACAGGGATCAACGAGCAGTACTTC

J gene: TRBJ2-2
CDR3 length: 18
clone size: -
D gene: -
V gene: TRBV28
CDR3 protein: CASRTLQGIPLNTGELFF
CDR3 DNA: TGTGCCAGCAGGACCCTCCAGGGGATCCCCTTGAACACCGGGGAGCTGTTTTTT

J gene: TRBJ2-7
CDR3 length: 17
clone size: -
D gene: -
V gene: TRBV4-1
CDR3 protein: CASSQSDFLPGGYEQYF
CDR3 DNA: TGCGCCAGCAGCCAATCGGACTTCCTGCCCGGCGGCTACGAGCAGTACTTC

J gene: TRBJ1-2
CDR3 length: 12
clone size: -
D gene: TRBD1
V gene: TRBV28
CDR3 protein: CASVRDSYGYTF
CDR3 DNA: TGTGCCAGCGTTCGGGACAGCTATGGCTACACCTTC

J gene: TRBJ2-3
CDR3 length: 16
clone size: -
D gene: -
V gene: TRBV11-2
CDR3 protein: CASSLDPSVSTDTQYF
CDR3 DNA: TGTGCCAGCAGCTTAGATCCATCGGTTTCCACAGATACGCAGTATTTT

J gene: TRBJ2-7
CDR3 length: 14
clone size: once
D gene: -
V gene: TRBV4-1
CDR3 protein: CASSQDNSDYEQYF
CDR3 DNA: TGCGCCAGCAGCCAAGATAACTCGGACTACGAGCAGTACTTC

J gene: TRBJ2-3
CDR3 length: 15
clone size: -
D gene: TRBD1
V gene: TRBV29-1
CDR3 protein: CSVTPRDRGTDTQYF
CDR3 DNA: TGCAGCGTCACTCCCCGGGACAGGGGCACAGATACGCAGTATTTT

J gene: TRBJ2-3
CDR3 length: 16
clone size: -
D gene: -
V gene: TRBV5-1
CDR3 protein: CASSLRSRGGTDTQYF
CDR3 DNA: TGCGCCAGCAGCTTACGATCCAGGGGGGGCACAGATACGCAGTATTTT

J gene: TRBJ2-2
CDR3 length: 15
clone size: -
D gene: TRBD2
V gene: TRBV9
CDR3 protein: CASTLSAGVTGELFF
CDR3 DNA: TGTGCCAGCACCCTGTCCGCGGGAGTCACCGGGGAGCTGTTTTTT

J gene: TRBJ1-4
CDR3 length: 14
clone size: -
D gene: -
V gene: TRBV7-9
CDR3 protein: CASSLQGSEEKLFF
CDR3 DNA: TGTGCCAGCAGCCTACAGGGATCGGAGGAAAAACTGTTTTTT

J gene: TRBJ2-7
CDR3 length: 14
clone size: -
D gene: -
V gene: TRBV6-6
CDR3 protein: CASSERPTSLEQYF
CDR3 DNA: TGTGCCAGCAGTGAGCGGCCCACCTCCCTGGAGCAGTACTTC

J gene: TRBJ2-7
CDR3 length: 13
clone size: -
D gene: -
V gene: TRBV7-9
CDR3 protein: CASSSGRIYEQYF
CDR3 DNA: TGTGCCAGCAGCTCCGGACGAATCTACGAGCAGTACTTC

J gene: TRBJ2-7
CDR3 length: 14
clone size: -
D gene: -
V gene: TRBV19
CDR3 protein: CASSSPGLIYEQYF
CDR3 DNA: TGTGCCAGTAGTAGCCCTGGACTAATCTACGAGCAGTACTTC

J gene: TRBJ2-7
CDR3 length: 12
clone size: -
D gene: -
V gene: TRBV18
CDR3 protein: CASSPSSNEQYF
CDR3 DNA: TGTGCCAGCTCACCGAGTAGCAACGAGCAGTACTTC

J gene: TRBJ2-5
CDR3 length: 14
clone size: -
D gene: -
V gene: TRBV7-7
CDR3 protein: CASSPGMPGETQYF
CDR3 DNA: TGTGCCAGCAGCCCCGGGATGCCGGGAGAGACCCAGTACTTC

J gene: TRBJ1-4
CDR3 length: 15
clone size: -
D gene: TRBD1
V gene: TRBV5-1
CDR3 protein: CASSPRSGTGEKLFF
CDR3 DNA: TGCGCCAGCAGCCCCCGCTCCGGGACAGGGGAAAAACTGTTTTTT

J gene: TRBJ1-1
CDR3 length: 14
clone size: -
D gene: -
V gene: TRBV6-6
CDR3 protein: CASSYGAGNTEAFF
CDR3 DNA: TGTGCCAGCAGTTACGGAGCGGGGAACACTGAAGCTTTCTTT

J gene: TRBJ2-7
CDR3 length: 13
clone size: -
D gene: -
V gene: TRBV9
CDR3 protein: CASSVGDSREQYF
CDR3 DNA: TGTGCCAGCAGCGTCGGGGACTCTAGGGAGCAGTACTTC

J gene: TRBJ2-7
CDR3 length: 15
clone size: -
D gene: -
V gene: TRBV6-5
CDR3 protein: CASSYLWGLGYEQYF
CDR3 DNA: TGTGCCAGCAGTTACTTATGGGGGTTGGGTTACGAGCAGTACTTC

J gene: TRBJ2-1
CDR3 length: 13
clone size: -
D gene: -
V gene: TRBV27
CDR3 protein: CASSLSSSYKQFF
CDR3 DNA: TGTGCCAGCAGTTTATCTAGCAGTTATAAGCAGTTCTTC

J gene: TRBJ1-5
CDR3 length: 16
clone size: -
D gene: -
V gene: TRBV6-5
CDR3 protein: CASSYERVVRDQPQHF
CDR3 DNA: TGTGCCAGCAGTTACGAACGAGTCGTCCGAGATCAGCCCCAGCATTTT

J gene: TRBJ2-2
CDR3 length: 16
clone size: -
D gene: -
V gene: TRBV4-3
CDR3 protein: CASSQEFARATGELFF
CDR3 DNA: TGCGCCAGCAGCCAAGAATTCGCCAGGGCCACCGGGGAGCTGTTTTTT

J gene: TRBJ2-3
CDR3 length: 11
clone size: -
D gene: -
V gene: TRBV28
CDR3 protein: CASESGDTQYF
CDR3 DNA: TGTGCCAGCGAGAGCGGGGATACGCAGTATTTT

J gene: TRBJ2-3
CDR3 length: 14
clone size: -
D gene: -
V gene: TRBV28
CDR3 protein: CASSKGATTDTQYF
CDR3 DNA: TGTGCCAGCTCGAAGGGCGCGACCACAGATACGCAGTATTTT

J gene: TRBJ2-7
CDR3 length: 15
clone size: few
D gene: TRBD1
V gene: TRBV27
CDR3 protein: CASSFGTGFFYEQYF
CDR3 DNA: TGTGCCAGCAGTTTTGGGACAGGGTTTTTCTACGAGCAGTACTTC

J gene: TRBJ2-2
CDR3 length: 16
clone size: few
D gene: -
V gene: TRBV6-1
CDR3 protein: CASSETGRPPTGELFF
CDR3 DNA: TGTGCCAGCAGTGAAACGGGACGCCCGCCCACCGGGGAGCTGTTTTTT

J gene: TRBJ2-3
CDR3 length: 14
clone size: -
D gene: TRBD2
V gene: TRBV30
CDR3 protein: CAWSLAGDTDTQYF
CDR3 DNA: TGTGCCTGGAGTCTAGCGGGAGACACAGATACGCAGTATTTT

J gene: TRBJ2-7
CDR3 length: 14
clone size: -
D gene: -
V gene: TRBV5-6
CDR3 protein: CASSLGVKSYEQYF
CDR3 DNA: TGTGCCAGCAGCTTGGGGGTTAAGTCCTACGAGCAGTACTTC

J gene: TRBJ1-5
CDR3 length: 18
clone size: -
D gene: -
V gene: TRBV15
CDR3 protein: CATSRDLRGGSSNQPQHF
CDR3 DNA: TGTGCCACCAGCAGAGACCTCAGGGGAGGAAGTAGCAATCAGCCCCAGCATTTT

J gene: TRBJ2-7
CDR3 length: 12
clone size: -
D gene: -
V gene: TRBV25-1
CDR3 protein: CASSILHYEQYF
CDR3 DNA: TGTGCCAGCAGTATACTACACTACGAGCAGTACTTC

J gene: TRBJ2-3
CDR3 length: 14
clone size: -
D gene: TRBD2
V gene: TRBV4-3
CDR3 protein: CASSQETSGRSQYF
CDR3 DNA: TGCGCCAGCAGCCAAGAGACTAGCGGGAGGTCCCAGTATTTT

J gene: TRBJ2-1
CDR3 length: 15
clone size: -
D gene: TRBD1
V gene: TRBV6-1
CDR3 protein: CASSAIQGSYNEQFF
CDR3 DNA: TGTGCCAGCAGTGCAATACAGGGGTCCTACAATGAGCAGTTCTTC

J gene: TRBJ2-7
CDR3 length: 15
clone size: -
D gene: TRBD1
V gene: TRBV6-5
CDR3 protein: CASSYSRTGGREQYF
CDR3 DNA: TGTGCCAGCAGTTACTCCCGGACAGGGGGCCGTGAGCAGTACTTC

J gene: TRBJ2-7
CDR3 length: 21
clone size: -
D gene: TRBD2
V gene: TRBV5-1
CDR3 protein: CASSLGTLGTSGRTLYNEQYF
CDR3 DNA: TGCGCCAGCAGCTTGGGGACGCTTGGGACTAGCGGGAGGACTCTTTACAACGAGCAGTACTTC

J gene: TRBJ1-5
CDR3 length: 16
clone size: -
D gene: TRBD1
V gene: TRBV7-2
CDR3 protein: CASSSHPGQNNQPQHF
CDR3 DNA: TGTGCCAGCAGCTCGCACCCGGGACAGAACAATCAGCCCCAGCATTTT

J gene: TRBJ2-4
CDR3 length: 15
clone size: -
D gene: TRBD1
V gene: TRBV5-1
CDR3 protein: CASSPRQGSLNIQYF
CDR3 DNA: TGCGCCAGCAGCCCTCGACAGGGCTCTCTTAACATTCAGTACTTC

J gene: TRBJ2-1
CDR3 length: 14
clone size: -
D gene: -
V gene: TRBV4-3
CDR3 protein: CASSQSLNYNEQFF
CDR3 DNA: TGCGCCAGCAGCCAATCGCTGAACTACAATGAGCAGTTCTTC

J gene: TRBJ1-2
CDR3 length: 17
clone size: -
D gene: -
V gene: TRBV19
CDR3 protein: CASSQSRGGATNYGYTF
CDR3 DNA: TGTGCCAGTAGCCAATCCCGAGGGGGGGCAACAAACTATGGCTACACCTTC

J gene: TRBJ2-1
CDR3 length: 15
clone size: -
D gene: -
V gene: TRBV27
CDR3 protein: CASSFQGHSYNEQFF
CDR3 DNA: TGTGCCAGCAGTTTCCAAGGACATTCCTACAATGAGCAGTTCTTC

J gene: TRBJ1-1
CDR3 length: 15
clone size: -
D gene: -
V gene: TRBV2
CDR3 protein: CASSEVGQPNTEAFF
CDR3 DNA: TGTGCCAGCAGTGAGGTAGGACAGCCGAACACTGAAGCTTTCTTT

J gene: TRBJ2-7
CDR3 length: 13
clone size: -
D gene: -
V gene: TRBV28
CDR3 protein: CASSRRRSYEQYF
CDR3 DNA: TGTGCCAGCAGTAGGCGGAGGAGCTACGAGCAGTACTTC

J gene: TRBJ1-2
CDR3 length: 13
clone size: once
D gene: TRBD1
V gene: TRBV11-2
CDR3 protein: CASSRDRNYGYTF
CDR3 DNA: TGTGCCAGCAGTCGGGACAGGAACTATGGCTACACCTTC

J gene: TRBJ2-1
CDR3 length: 17
clone size: -
D gene: TRBD2
V gene: TRBV7-2
CDR3 protein: CASSLGPGGRAGYEQFF
CDR3 DNA: TGTGCCAGCAGCTTAGGGCCCGGCGGGAGGGCCGGCTATGAGCAGTTCTTC

J gene: TRBJ2-1
CDR3 length: 16
clone size: -
D gene: TRBD1
V gene: TRBV5-1
CDR3 protein: CASSLEGGGGYNEQFF
CDR3 DNA: TGCGCCAGCAGCTTGGAAGGGGGCGGAGGCTACAATGAGCAGTTCTTC